Following are 8 T cell receptor beta chains from one sample sequenced in a study of blood T cell repertoires in COVID-19. TCRdb's table, derived via immunoSEQ multiplex PCR, lists solely in-frame clones and lacks some. The table includes 110,000 or so clones, 85% detected once. Sequencing was done on a sample of peripheral blood. Every receptor here comes from a man aged 45-65 years with acute or convalescent COVID-19.

The rearrangement links TRBV11-3 to TRBJ1-3; TRBD1 might be the D (6 bases). With 5 bases removed from V and 0 bases from J, the gap between germline ends came to 8 bases. CDR1 is SGHNT, CDR2 YENEEA, per germline. The length of the CDR3 is 14 residues. This chain's CDR3 is CASSPTGSGNTIYF. As DNA, the CDR3 is TGTGCCAGCAGCCCGACAGGCTCTGGAAACACCATATATTTT. The variable domain in full, completed from reference TRBV11-3 and TRBJ1-3, reads EAGVVQSPRYKIIEKKQPVAFWCNPISGHNTLYWYLQNLGQGPELLIRYENEEAVDDSQLPKDRFSAERLKGVDSTLKIQPAELGDSAVYLCASSPTGSGNTIYFGEGSWLTVV.

This sequence joins TRBV6-5 and TRBJ1-2; 7 bases fit TRBD1. The CDR3 is 14 residues long. J was trimmed by 4 bases and V by 6 bases; bases with no gene match: 8. Germline CDR1 and CDR2: MNHEY and SVGAGI. The CDR3 DNA reads as TGTGCCAGCAGAAGGGACAGCGGACCCTATGGCTACACCTTC. Translation gives CASRRDSGPYGYTF.

The chain is built from TRBV28 and TRBJ1-5; D gene uncertain. Trimming removed 9 bases at V and 2 bases at J, with 8 bases between. The CDR3 runs to 12 residues. The germline gives CDR1 MDHEN, CDR2 SYDVKM. In DNA form, the CDR3 reads TGTGCCAGTGGGCAGGGCAATCAGCCCCAGCATTTT. It codes for CASGQGNQPQHF.

V and J are TRBV5-8 and TRBJ2-4, with D possibly being TRBD2 (5 bases). Per the germline V gene, CDR1 is SGHTS and CDR2 is YDEGEE. With 4 bases removed from V and 8 bases from J, the gap between germline ends came to 16 bases. The CDR3 totals 14 residues. Written as DNA, the CDR3 is TGTGCCAGCAGCCGGACGGAAGGAGGAGACATTCAGTACTTC. Its protein product is CASSRTEGGDIQYF.

This clone was recorded only once. The chain joins TRBV30 to TRBJ2-7; 9 nucleotides align to TRBD2. In germline, CDR1 is GTSNPN, CDR2 SVGIG (reference sequence). The CDR3 contains 14 residues. The CDR3 nucleotides are TGTGCTCGGCGGGTTGCTAGCGGGACCCACGAGCAGTACTTC. It codes for CARRVASGTHEQYF.

The chain links TRBV24-1 to TRBJ2-2; D remains ambiguous. CDR3 length equals 13 residues. V gave up 4 bases and J gave up 9 bases, with 11 bases separating them. CDR1 is KGHDR, CDR2 SFDVKD, per germline. The CDR3 nucleotides read TGTGCCACCAGTGACCCGAGTAGCAGGGAGCTGTTTTTT. Residues: CATSDPSSRELFF.

The rearrangement uses TRBV6-5 and TRBJ2-1; 7 bases map to TRBD2. Germline CDR1 and CDR2: MNHEY and SVGAGI. Losses at the gene ends were 8 bases for V and 3 bases for J; bases not matched to a gene: 4. The length of the CDR3 is 13 residues. DNA for the CDR3: TGTGCCAGCGGGCTAGCGGTCTACAATGAGCAGTTCTTC. It translates to CASGLAVYNEQFF.

This clone was seen just once. The chain carries TRBV28 and TRBJ2-5; maybe TRBD2 (5 bases). This CDR3 contains 15 residues. V was cut by 5 bases and J by 4 bases, with 17 bases left in between. Germline V gene data show CDR1 as MDHEN and CDR2 as SYDVKM. CDR3 DNA: TGTGCCAGCAGTCGCTCCGGGCTGCGGGCAGAGACCCAGTACTTC. Its protein is CASSRSGLRAETQYF.